The rows below give T cell receptor beta chains drawn from one sample of a study of shared clonotypes between healthy human individuals. Sequencing was performed with immunoSEQ multiplex PCR; in TCRdb, only in-frame clones are kept and a portion is missing. The sample has approximately 240,000 clones, 65% to 70% seen once. Sequencing was done on a sample of memory CD4+ T cells sorted from blood. Receptors were obtained from a man younger than 45 in good health. The CDR3 runs from the conserved cysteine through the conserved F or W. The D gene is left open where the match is weak. Not all rows give a size; the values are once, few, many and, for expanded clones, a class.

clone_size d_call j_call v_call cdr3_nt cdr3_aa
NA NA TRBJ2-7 TRBV9 TGTGCCAGCAATTCGGGGTCTTCCTACGAGCAGTACTTC CASNSGSSYEQYF
once TRBD2 TRBJ2-5 TRBV5-5 TGTGCCAGCAGCTTGGCTAGCGGGAGTTCAGAGACCCAGTACTTC CASSLASGSSETQYF
NA NA TRBJ2-7 TRBV11-2 TGTGCCAGCAGCGTGGACAGGGAGGGCGAGCAGTACTTC CASSVDREGEQYF
NA NA TRBJ2-5 TRBV5-4 TGTGCCAGCAGCTGGGCAGGAAGACAAGAGACCCAGTACTTC CASSWAGRQETQYF
NA NA TRBJ2-2 TRBV2 TGTGCCAGCAGTTCGGACCCAAGCACCGGGGAGCTGTTTTTT CASSSDPSTGELFF
NA NA TRBJ1-3 TRBV25-1 TGTGCCAGCAGTGCGGGCGAGAGCTCTGGAAACACCATATATTTT CASSAGESSGNTIYF
few NA TRBJ2-1 TRBV7-2 TGTGCCAGCAGCTTAGGGGGGGCCAATGAGCAGTTCTTC CASSLGGANEQFF
few TRBD2 TRBJ2-1 TRBV7-3 TGTGCCAGCAGGACTGAGGGACTAGCGGGGGACCCTTACAATGAGCAGTTCTTC CASRTEGLAGDPYNEQFF
NA NA TRBJ2-5 TRBV27 TGTGCCAGCAGTTTATCGGGGCAAGAGACCCAGTACTTC CASSLSGQETQYF
few NA TRBJ1-5 TRBV4-3 TGCGCCAGCAGCCAAGGTCCGCGCCAGCCCCAGCATTTT CASSQGPRQPQHF
NA NA TRBJ2-2 TRBV23-1 TGCGCCATCCGTGCAGAGGGAGCGAACACCGGGGAGCTGTTTTTT CAIRAEGANTGELFF
NA TRBD1 TRBJ2-2 TRBV5-1 TGCGCCAGCAGCAACAGGGGGAACACCGGGGAGCTGTTTTTT CASSNRGNTGELFF
few NA TRBJ2-5 TRBV5-1 TGCGCCAGCAGCTTGGCCGCAGCCGAAGAGACCCAGTACTTC CASSLAAAEETQYF
NA TRBD2 TRBJ2-5 TRBV9 TGTGCCAGCAGCGTAGGGCCGTACTATGGGACTAGCAAAGGGGGGAAAGAGACCCAGTACTTC CASSVGPYYGTSKGGKETQYF
NA NA TRBJ1-5 TRBV5-6 TGTGCCAGCAGCTTGAGCAGCTATAGCAATCAGCCCCAGCATTTT CASSLSSYSNQPQHF
NA NA TRBJ1-2 TRBV10-3 TGTGCCATCAGTGAGTACCCCTCTCAGGGTGACTATGGCTACACCTTC CAISEYPSQGDYGYTF
once TRBD2 TRBJ2-1 TRBV18 TGTGCCAGCTCACCGAGGACTAGCGGTTACAATGAGCAGTTCTTC CASSPRTSGYNEQFF
NA NA TRBJ2-7 TRBV6-1 TGTGCCAGCAGTGAATCCCCCGGCAGATCCTACGAGCAGTACTTC CASSESPGRSYEQYF
NA TRBD2 TRBJ2-1 TRBV7-9 TGTGCCAGCAGTAGCGGGAGTGCGAGCTACAATGAGCAGTTCTTC CASSSGSASYNEQFF
NA NA TRBJ2-5 TRBV7-7 TGTGCCAGCAGCCGAGGGGGGACTAACCAAGAGACCCAGTACTTC CASSRGGTNQETQYF
NA TRBD2 TRBJ2-2 TRBV5-4 TGTGCCAGCAGCTTAGTAGCGGGAACCGGGGAGCTGTTTTTT CASSLVAGTGELFF
once NA TRBJ2-5 TRBV28 TGTGCCAGCAGTTTTCCAGGGGCCTGGGGAGAGACCCAGTACTTC CASSFPGAWGETQYF
NA NA TRBJ2-7 TRBV18 TGTGCCAGCTCACCAGGACCGGGACAAGTTTCCGAGCAGTACTTC CASSPGPGQVSEQYF